This TCR beta chain is from a study of shared clonotypes between healthy human individuals. Whole-study context: CD8 memory received one plate per donor, CD8 naive two, CD4 memory three and CD4 naive three. Whole-study findings and limits: The study sampled only blood, and tissue repertoires likely differ.

CD45RO-negative cells were positively selected for CCR7, leaving out terminally differentiated effector memory CD45RA+ cells. Method: immunoSEQ multiplex PCR; TCRdb's copy keeps in-frame clones and lacks some. The table lists about 1,800,000 clones, about 95% of them singletons. The V gene's germline CDR1 is MNHEY and CDR2 SMNVEV (reference sequence). Trimming pared 6 bases from V and 4 bases from J, leaving 15 bases between. The CDR3 extends over 14 amino acids. On this clone itself: Its matching antigen is unknown.

The chain carries TRBV27 and TRBJ2-5; no reliable D call. This TCR was sampled from a man between 18 and 29 years old in good health. The sequenced sample consisted of naive CD8+ T cells sorted from blood. The CDR3 DNA sequence: TGTGCCAGCAGCTCTTTGTCCCGGGCAGAGACCCAGTACTTC. It yields the protein CASSSLSRAETQYF.